A single sample is the source of the 17 T cell receptor beta chains below, sequenced in a study of immune heterogeneity within non-small cell lung tumors. CDR3 of TCR beta was amplified by multiplex PCR that used 32 V and 13 J primers. In TCRdb, the multiplex PCR reads were re-called with MiXCR into one record per CDR3 protein. Of 20,000 to 25,000 distinct CDR3 sequences listed, 25% to 35% are singletons. The template for each sample was roughly 600 ng of genomic DNA, which had been extracted from bulk tumor tissue. Surgeons took several biopsies per primary tumor, spaced far apart, during surgery. Curative surgical treatment was performed in patients who had newly diagnosed, untreated non-small cell lung cancer. The specimen sequenced was lung tumor tissue. The source of these receptors is a man aged 35-49 years with non-small cell lung cancer.

This clonotype was seen only a few times. The chain combines TRBV2 with TRBJ2-3, with D uncertain. The CDR3 loop spans 13 amino acids. Germline V gene data show CDR1 as SNHLY and CDR2 as FYNNEI. The V end was cut by 2 bases, the J end by 8 bases, with 11 bases between. CDR3 amino acids: CASSERAIGTQYF. The DNA for the CDR3 is TGTGCCAGCAGTGAAAGAGCAATCGGTACGCAGTATTTT.

This clonotype came up a few times. The chain has TRBV9 and TRBJ2-2, with 9 bases lining up with TRBD1. Germline V gene sequence: CDR1 SGDLS, CDR2 YYNGEE. Trimming removed 2 bases from V and 3 bases from J; junction bases left unmatched: 5. The CDR3 runs 16 residues. The CDR3 nucleotides read TGTGCCAGCAGCGTGGTGGACAGGGGTCACACCGGGGAGCTGTTTTTT. It specifies CASSVVDRGHTGELFF.

This clonotype was seen many times. The chain couples TRBV4-2 to TRBJ1-1, with D tentatively TRBD1 (5 bases). The V gene's germline CDR1 is LGHNA and CDR2 YNFKEQ. The CDR3 sequence is 15 residues long. V was trimmed by 0 bases and J by 4 bases, leaving 12 bases between them. The CDR3 DNA reads TGTGCCAGCAGCCAAGAGGCTATGGGGACCACTGAAGCTTTCTTT. It translates to CASSQEAMGTTEAFF.

This clonotype was detected ten times or more. This chain uses TRBV7-8 with TRBJ1-1; no firm D call. The V and J ends lost 1 base and 1 base respectively, with 4 bases between them. Per the germline V gene, CDR1 is SGHVS and CDR2 is FQNEAQ. CDR3 size: 13 residues. CDR3 sequence: CASSLGTNTEAFF. For the CDR3, the DNA is TGTGCCAGCAGCTTAGGAACGAACACTGAAGCTTTCTTT.

The chain couples TRBV4-3 to TRBJ2-1; D is undetermined. This CDR3 comprises 15 residues. Per germline, CDR1 LGHNA and CDR2 YSLEER. With 1 base removed from V and 9 bases from J, the gap between germline ends came to 16 bases. The CDR3 DNA is TGCGCCAGCAGCCAAGTTTACGTAGTCGACGGTGAGCAGTTCTTC. Its translation is CASSQVYVVDGEQFF.

This clonotype appeared a few times. This chain joins TRBV4-3 and TRBJ1-2; TRBD1 might be the D (5 bases). The CDR3 has 15 residues. Germline values: CDR1 LGHNA, CDR2 YSLEER. Trimming shortened V by 1 base and J by 2 bases, and 11 bases separated the two germline ends. DNA for the CDR3: TGCGCCAGCAGCCAAGTCCTGGAGGGGAACTATGGCTACACCTTC. As protein: CASSQVLEGNYGYTF.

This clonotype was recorded a few times. This chain joins TRBV4-3 and TRBJ2-7, with D unresolved. The ends were cut back, 2 bases at V and 4 bases at J, with 15 bases in the middle. The CDR3 runs to 15 residues. CDR1 LGHNA and CDR2 YSLEER come from the germline V gene. The CDR3, as DNA: TGCGCCAGCAGCCAAAGATTATCACACCGATACGAGCAGTACTTC. The encoded protein is CASSQRLSHRYEQYF.

There are many counts of this clonotype. The gene calls are TRBV6-1 and TRBJ1-2; no firm D call. The CDR3 extends over 13 amino acids. CDR1 and CDR2 (germline): MNHNS, SASEGT. V lost 8 bases, J lost 4 bases, and 14 bases lay in between. The CDR3 nucleotides are TGTGCCAGCGGCGGGGAGGGTATCTATGGCTACACCTTC. Amino acid sequence: CASGGEGIYGYTF.

This clonotype was counted between two and nine times. The genes are TRBV20-1 and TRBJ2-3; D is undetermined. CDR1 and CDR2 (germline): DFQATT, SNEGSKA (reference sequence). V gave up 5 bases and J gave up 0 bases, with 12 bases separating them. This CDR3 contains 14 residues. CDR3 DNA sequence: TGCAGTGCTCCAGACGGGCGAAGCACAGATACGCAGTATTTT. Encoded protein: CSAPDGRSTDTQYF.

Judged by abundance, this clonotype is medium-sized (0.01 to 0.1%). The rearrangement uses TRBV12-3 or TRBV12-4 and TRBJ1-6; tentatively, D is TRBD1 (5 bases). The CDR3 covers 15 residues. Trimming shortened V by 1 base and J by 7 bases, and 11 bases separated the two germline ends. CDR3 residues: CASSLGGSTNSPLHF. CDR3 sequence (DNA): TGTGCCAGCAGTTTAGGGGGGAGCACGAATTCACCCCTCCACTTT.

There are a few counts of this clonotype. V usage is TRBV20-1 and J usage is TRBJ2-3; 8 nucleotides match TRBD2. This CDR3 has 14 residues. Looked up from germline, CDR1 is DFQATT and CDR2 is SNEGSKA (reference sequence). V shed 4 bases, J shed 4 bases, and the junction held 7 bases outside the gene matches. The CDR3 reads CSAISGSPPDTQYF. CDR3 bases: TGCAGTGCTATAAGCGGGAGCCCGCCAGATACGCAGTATTTT.

With respect to this clonotype: Given a much more abundant clone one base away, this may be a read error. The V call is TRBV7-9, the J call TRBJ2-7; unclear D gene. Per germline, CDR1 SEHNR and CDR2 FQNEAQ (reference sequence). The CDR3 is 15 amino acids. In DNA, the CDR3 is TGTGCCATCAGCTCACCTCGCCGAAGCTCCTACGAGCAGTACTTC. Translation gives CAISSPRRSSYEQYF.

This clonotype was seen a handful of times. The CDR3 DNA follows: TGTGCCAGCAGCTTGGGACTAGCGGGAGGGCGGGGGGAGCTGTTTTTT. This sequence encodes CASSLGLAGGRGELFF. The V and J genes are TRBV7-2 and TRBJ2-2; 16 bases are shared with TRBD2. CDR1 is SGHTA, CDR2 FQGNSA, per germline. The CDR3 has 16 residues. V dropped 3 bases and J dropped 8; count of bases not matched to a gene: 3.

Points on this clonotype: This may arise from a read error, as a much more abundant clone is one base away. The chain employs TRBV12-3 or TRBV12-4 and TRBJ2-7, with D unresolved. Trimming took off 6 bases at V and 3 bases at J, with 9 bases between the two ends. The CDR3 is made up of 12 amino acids. Written as DNA, the CDR3 is TGTGCCAGCAGGTCTGGCATCTACGAGCAGTACTTC. The encoded protein is CASRSGIYEQYF.

The rearrangement uses TRBV11-3 and TRBJ2-2, with D possibly TRBD2 on 6 matching bases. CDR3 length equals 13 residues. The V gene lost 5 bases and the J gene lost 6 bases, with 10 bases spanning the gap. Germline loops: CDR1 SGHNT, CDR2 YENEEA. CDR3 bases: TGTGCCAGCAGCAGACTAGTTTCCGGGGAGCTGTTTTTT. Its protein is CASSRLVSGELFF.

Note on this clonotype: Just one base apart from a much larger clone, this may be a read error. The chain links TRBV7-2 to TRBJ1-1; D might be TRBD1 (6 bases). The CDR3 runs to 14 residues. With 5 bases removed from V and 4 bases from J, the gap between germline ends came to 14 bases. In germline, CDR1 is SGHTA, CDR2 FQGNSA. The CDR3 reads CASSVGGPGTEAFF. In DNA, the CDR3 is TGTGCCAGCAGCGTAGGGGGGCCTGGCACTGAAGCTTTCTTT.

The chain has TRBV7-2 and TRBJ1-5; maybe TRBD1 (6 bases). Deletions cut 4 bases from V and 5 bases from J, with 6 bases between. The CDR3 spans 12 residues. Germline V gives CDR1 SGHTA, CDR2 FQGNSA. The DNA for the CDR3 is TGTGCCAGCAGCTGGACAGATCAGCCCCAGCATTTT. It codes for CASSWTDQPQHF.